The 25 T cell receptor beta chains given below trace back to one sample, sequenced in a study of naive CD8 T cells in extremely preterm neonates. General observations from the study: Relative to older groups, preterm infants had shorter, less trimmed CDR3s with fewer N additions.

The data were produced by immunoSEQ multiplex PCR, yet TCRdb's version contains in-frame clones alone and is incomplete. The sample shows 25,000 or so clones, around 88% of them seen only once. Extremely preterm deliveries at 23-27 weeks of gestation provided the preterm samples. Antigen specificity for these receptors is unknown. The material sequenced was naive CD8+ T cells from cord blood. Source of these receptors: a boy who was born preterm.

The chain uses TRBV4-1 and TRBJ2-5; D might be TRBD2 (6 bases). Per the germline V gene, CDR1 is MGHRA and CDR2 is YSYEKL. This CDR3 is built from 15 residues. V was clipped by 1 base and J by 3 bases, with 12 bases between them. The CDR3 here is CASSQVGGAKETQYF. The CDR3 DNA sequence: TGCGCCAGCAGCCAAGTTGGAGGGGCCAAAGAGACCCAGTACTTC.

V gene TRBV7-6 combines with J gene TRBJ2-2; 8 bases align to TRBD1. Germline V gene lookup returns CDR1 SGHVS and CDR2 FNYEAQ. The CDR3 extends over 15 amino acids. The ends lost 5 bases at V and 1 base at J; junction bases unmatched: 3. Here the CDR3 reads CASSPGTGNTGELFF. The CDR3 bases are TGTGCCAGCAGCCCCGGGACAGGGAACACCGGGGAGCTGTTTTTT.

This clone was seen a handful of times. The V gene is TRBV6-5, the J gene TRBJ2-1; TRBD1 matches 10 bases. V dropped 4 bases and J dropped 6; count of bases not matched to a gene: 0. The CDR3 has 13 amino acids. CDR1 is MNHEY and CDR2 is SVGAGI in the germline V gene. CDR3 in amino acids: CASSWTGGNEQFF. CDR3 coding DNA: TGTGCCAGCAGTTGGACAGGGGGCAATGAGCAGTTCTTC.

In nucleotides, the CDR3 is TGTGCCAGCAGCTTAGAGTGGGGACGCCGCACAGATACGCAGTATTTT. It specifies CASSLEWGRRTDTQYF. The chain employs TRBV7-2 and TRBJ2-3, with D perhaps being TRBD1 or TRBD2 (5 bases each). Trimming removed 1 base from V and 1 base from J, with 12 bases in between. Germline-derived CDR1 and CDR2 are SGHTA and FQGNSA. The CDR3 is 16 residues long.

This CDR3 is CAWSDTYNEQFF. Here the CDR3 DNA reads TGTGCCTGGAGTGACACCTACAATGAGCAGTTCTTC. The V and J genes are TRBV30 and TRBJ2-1; D not certain. Per germline, CDR1 GTSNPN and CDR2 SVGIG (reference sequence). V lost 1 base and J 2 bases, leaving 3 bases between the germline ends. The CDR3 sequence is 12 residues long.

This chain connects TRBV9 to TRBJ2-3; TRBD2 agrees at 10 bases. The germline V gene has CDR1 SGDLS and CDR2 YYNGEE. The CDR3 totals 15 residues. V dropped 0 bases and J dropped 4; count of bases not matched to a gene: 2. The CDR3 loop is CASSVESGGADTQYF. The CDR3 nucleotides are TGTGCCAGCAGCGTAGAAAGCGGGGGGGCAGATACGCAGTATTTT.

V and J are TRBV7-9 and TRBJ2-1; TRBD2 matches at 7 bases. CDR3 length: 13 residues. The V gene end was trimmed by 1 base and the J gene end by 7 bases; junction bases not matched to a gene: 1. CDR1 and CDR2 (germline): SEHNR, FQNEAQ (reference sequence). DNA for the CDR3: TGTGCCAGCAGCTTAGGGACTAGAAATGAGCAGTTCTTC. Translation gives CASSLGTRNEQFF.

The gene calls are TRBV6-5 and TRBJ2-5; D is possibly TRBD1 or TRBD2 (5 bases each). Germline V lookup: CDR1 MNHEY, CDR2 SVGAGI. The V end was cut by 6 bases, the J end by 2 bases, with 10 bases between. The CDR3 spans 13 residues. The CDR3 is CASSGTVQETQYF. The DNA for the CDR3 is TGTGCCAGCAGCGGGACCGTTCAAGAGACCCAGTACTTC.

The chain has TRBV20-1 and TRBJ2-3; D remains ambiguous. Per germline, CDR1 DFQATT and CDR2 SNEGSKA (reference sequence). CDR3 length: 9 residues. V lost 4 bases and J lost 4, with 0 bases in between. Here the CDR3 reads CSATDTQYF. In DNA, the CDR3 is TGCAGTGCTACAGATACGCAGTATTTT.

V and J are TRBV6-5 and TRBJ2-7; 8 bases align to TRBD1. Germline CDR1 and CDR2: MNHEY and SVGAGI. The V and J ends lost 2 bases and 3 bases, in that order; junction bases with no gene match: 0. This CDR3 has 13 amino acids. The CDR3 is CASSYTGGYEQYF. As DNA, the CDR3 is TGTGCCAGCAGTTACACAGGGGGCTACGAGCAGTACTTC.

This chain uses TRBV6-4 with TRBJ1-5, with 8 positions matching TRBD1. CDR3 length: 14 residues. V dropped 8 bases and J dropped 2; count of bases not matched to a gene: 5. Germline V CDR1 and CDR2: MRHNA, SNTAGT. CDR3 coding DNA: TGTGCCAGCGGACCGGGACAGGGCAATCAGCCCCAGCATTTT. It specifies CASGPGQGNQPQHF.

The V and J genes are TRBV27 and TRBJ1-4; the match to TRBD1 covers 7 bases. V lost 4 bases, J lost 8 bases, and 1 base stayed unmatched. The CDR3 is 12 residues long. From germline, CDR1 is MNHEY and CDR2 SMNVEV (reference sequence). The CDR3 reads CASSYRGEKLFF. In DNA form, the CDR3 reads TGTGCCAGCAGTTACAGGGGCGAAAAACTGTTTTTT.

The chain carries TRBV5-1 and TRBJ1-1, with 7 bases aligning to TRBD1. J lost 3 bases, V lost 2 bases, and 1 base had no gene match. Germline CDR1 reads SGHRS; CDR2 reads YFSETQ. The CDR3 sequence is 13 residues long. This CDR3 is CASSFDRDTEAFF. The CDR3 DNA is TGCGCCAGCAGCTTTGACAGGGACACTGAAGCTTTCTTT.

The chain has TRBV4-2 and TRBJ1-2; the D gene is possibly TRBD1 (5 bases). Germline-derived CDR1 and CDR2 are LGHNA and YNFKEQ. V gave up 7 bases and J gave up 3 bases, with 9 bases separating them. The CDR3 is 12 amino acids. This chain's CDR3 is CASIGGDYGYTF. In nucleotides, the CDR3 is TGTGCCAGCATTGGGGGGGACTATGGCTACACCTTC.

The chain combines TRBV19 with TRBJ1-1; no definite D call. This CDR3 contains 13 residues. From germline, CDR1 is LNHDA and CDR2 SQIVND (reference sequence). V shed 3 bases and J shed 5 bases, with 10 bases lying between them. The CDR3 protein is CASSMGGWTEAFF. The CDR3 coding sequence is TGTGCCAGTAGTATGGGAGGATGGACTGAAGCTTTCTTT.

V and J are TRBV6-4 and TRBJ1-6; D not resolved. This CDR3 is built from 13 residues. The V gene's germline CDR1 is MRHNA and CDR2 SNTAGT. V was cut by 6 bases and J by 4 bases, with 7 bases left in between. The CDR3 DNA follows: TGTGCCAGCAGAGACAAATATAATTCACCCCTCCACTTT. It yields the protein CASRDKYNSPLHF.

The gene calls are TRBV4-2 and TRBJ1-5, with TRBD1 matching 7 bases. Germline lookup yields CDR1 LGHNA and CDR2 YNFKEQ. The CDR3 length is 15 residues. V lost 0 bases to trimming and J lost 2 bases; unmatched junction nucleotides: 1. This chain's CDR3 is CASSQEGTGNQPQHF. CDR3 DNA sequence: TGTGCCAGCAGCCAAGAGGGGACAGGCAATCAGCCCCAGCATTTT.

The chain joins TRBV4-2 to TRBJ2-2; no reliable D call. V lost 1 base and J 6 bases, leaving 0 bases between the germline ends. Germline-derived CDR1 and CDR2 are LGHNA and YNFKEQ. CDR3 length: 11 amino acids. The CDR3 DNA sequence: TGTGCCAGCAGCCAAGCCGGGGAGCTGTTTTTT. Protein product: CASSQAGELFF.

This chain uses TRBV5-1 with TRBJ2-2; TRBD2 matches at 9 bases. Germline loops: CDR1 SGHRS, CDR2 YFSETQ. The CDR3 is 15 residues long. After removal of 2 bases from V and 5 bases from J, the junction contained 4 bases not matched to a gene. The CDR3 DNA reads TGCGCCAGCAGCTTTGCTAGCGGGGTGACCGGGGAGCTGTTTTTT. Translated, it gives CASSFASGVTGELFF.

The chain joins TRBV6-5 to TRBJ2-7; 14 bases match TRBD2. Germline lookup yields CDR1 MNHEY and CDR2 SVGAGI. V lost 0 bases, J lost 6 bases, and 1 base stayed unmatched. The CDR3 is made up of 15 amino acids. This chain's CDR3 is CASSYSTSGGAEQYF. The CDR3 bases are TGTGCCAGCAGTTACTCGACTAGCGGGGGGGCCGAGCAGTACTTC.

The DNA for the CDR3 is TGTGCCAGCAGCTTAGGGGGTGGCTACACCTTC. The encoded protein is CASSLGGGYTF. The chain couples TRBV7-3 to TRBJ1-2; D perhaps matches TRBD1 (5 bases). Germline lookup yields CDR1 SGHTA and CDR2 FQGTGA. V lost 2 bases and J 7 bases, leaving 5 bases between the germline ends. The CDR3 loop spans 11 amino acids.

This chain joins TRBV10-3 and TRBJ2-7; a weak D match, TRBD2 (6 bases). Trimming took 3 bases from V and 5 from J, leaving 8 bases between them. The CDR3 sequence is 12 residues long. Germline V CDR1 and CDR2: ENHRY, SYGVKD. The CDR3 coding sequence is TGTGCCATCAGTGAAAGGAGGGACGAGCAGTACTTC. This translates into CAISERRDEQYF.

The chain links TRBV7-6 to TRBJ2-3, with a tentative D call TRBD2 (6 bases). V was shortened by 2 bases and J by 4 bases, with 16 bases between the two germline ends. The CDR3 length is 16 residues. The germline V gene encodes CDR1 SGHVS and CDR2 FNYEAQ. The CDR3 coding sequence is TGTGCCAGCAGCTTAAGGGCCGGCAGGGAGGCAGATACGCAGTATTTT. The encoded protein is CASSLRAGREADTQYF.

The CDR3 DNA is TGTGCCAGCCGACAGGGGAGGAACACCGGGGAGCTGTTTTTT. Protein: CASRQGRNTGELFF. This chain joins TRBV19 and TRBJ2-2; 8 bases agree with TRBD1. V lost 9 bases to trimming and J lost 1 base; unmatched junction nucleotides: 4. This CDR3 spans 14 amino acids. The germline V gene encodes CDR1 LNHDA and CDR2 SQIVND (reference sequence).

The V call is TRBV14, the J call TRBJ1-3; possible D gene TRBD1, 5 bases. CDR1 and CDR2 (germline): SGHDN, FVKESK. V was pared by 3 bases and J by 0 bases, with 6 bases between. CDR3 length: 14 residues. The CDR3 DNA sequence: TGTGCCAGCAGCCAGGACAACTCTGGAAACACCATATATTTT. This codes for CASSQDNSGNTIYF. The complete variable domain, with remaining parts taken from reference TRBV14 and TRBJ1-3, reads EAGVTQFPSHSVIEKGQTVTLRCDPISGHDNLYWYRRVMGKEIKFLLHFVKESKQDESGMPNNRFLAERTGGTYSTLKVQPAELEDSGVYFCASSQDNSGNTIYFGEGSWLTVV.